These 20 T cell receptor beta chains originate from one sample sequenced in a study of blood T cells in healthy people across ages. Primers used in a second PCR of roughly 6 to 12 cycles were a sample-barcoded 5' primer and a J-beta primer mix. One entry per CDR3 protein, called by TCRdb with MiXCR from the 5' RACE reads. Of about 1.4 million distinct CDR3 sequences listed, roughly 60% are singletons. Sequencing was carried out using blood. The receptors originated from a man between 18 and 29 years old in good health.

The chain is built from TRBV24-1 and TRBJ2-5; TRBD2 matches at 10 bases. CDR1 and CDR2 (germline): KGHDR, SFDVKD. The CDR3 consists of 16 residues. After removal of 3 bases from V and 5 bases from J, the junction contained 8 bases not matched to a gene. The CDR3 DNA reads as TGTGCCACCAGTGATCGTAGCGGGGGGATCGGGGAGACCCAGTACTTC. It translates to CATSDRSGGIGETQYF.

This chain uses TRBV24-1 with TRBJ2-1; tentative D call: TRBD1 (6 bases). The CDR3 totals 16 residues. V was trimmed by 6 bases and J by 7 bases, leaving 21 bases between them. Per germline, CDR1 KGHDR and CDR2 SFDVKD. The CDR3 nucleotides read TGTGCCACCAGTCCGACAGGCGCGGTGGAGAGAAATGAGCAGTTCTTC. This gives the protein CATSPTGAVERNEQFF.

The rearrangement links TRBV29-1 to TRBJ1-1, with TRBD1 identical over 10 bases. V gave up 3 bases and J gave up 8 bases; unmatched junction bases: 3. Germline V gene data show CDR1 as SQVTM and CDR2 as ANQGSEA. The CDR3 contains 12 residues. DNA of the CDR3: TGCAGCGTTGAGGGACAGGGGTTCGAAGCTTTCTTT. This sequence encodes CSVEGQGFEAFF.

This clonotype was counted only a few times. V is TRBV12-3 or TRBV12-4 and J is TRBJ1-2; weak D call: TRBD1 (6 bases). The CDR3 runs to 14 residues. Trimming cost V 6 bases and J 0 bases, with 11 bases left between them. The CDR3 DNA reads TGTGCCAGCAGAGAAACAGGGTCTAACTATGGCTACACCTTC. Its protein is CASRETGSNYGYTF.

Comments on this clonotype: The junction differs from germline at one of its ends, possibly a read error. The chain has TRBV15 and TRBJ2-7; D call uncertain. CDR1 is LNHNV and CDR2 is YYDKDF in the germline V gene (reference sequence). This CDR3 is built from 14 residues. The CDR3 bases are TGTGCCACCAGCAGAGTAGTCCCCCCCTACGAGCGGTACTTC. Translated: CATSRVVPPYERYF.

The V call is TRBV25-1, the J call TRBJ2-4; no clear D. TRBJ2-7 explains the end of the DNA better; the J call may be wrong. Germline values: CDR1 MGHDK, CDR2 SYGVNS. The CDR3 is 12 amino acids. The CDR3 loop is CASSEVIHEQYF. The CDR3, as DNA: TGTGCCAGCAGTGAGGTGATCCACGAGCAGTACTTC.

There are a few counts of this clonotype. The chain couples TRBV7-9 to TRBJ1-1; 7 nucleotides line up with TRBD1. The CDR3 has 14 amino acids. CDR1 SEHNR and CDR2 FQNEAQ come from the germline V gene (reference sequence). Trimming took 5 bases from V and 6 from J; bases not matched to a gene: 9. The DNA of the CDR3 is TGTGCCAGCAGCCCCCTCAGGGGGTCGGCTGAAGCTTTCTTT. As protein: CASSPLRGSAEAFF.

The chain combines TRBV4-1 with TRBJ1-2; no clear D. The CDR3 has 16 amino acids. Looked up from germline, CDR1 is MGHRA and CDR2 is YSYEKL. Trimming left V 1 base short and J 4 bases short, with 16 bases between. The chain's CDR3 is CASSQVKVLRTYGYTF. The CDR3 bases are TGCGCCAGCAGCCAAGTTAAGGTTCTTAGAACCTATGGCTACACCTTC.

This clonotype was counted only a few times. The V gene is TRBV6-5, the J gene TRBJ1-2, with TRBD1 matching over 8 bases. The length of the CDR3 is 12 residues. Per germline, CDR1 MNHEY and CDR2 SVGAGI. The V segment lost 5 bases and the J segment 6 bases; nucleotides outside the gene matches: 2. DNA for the CDR3: TGTGCCAGCAGTCGGACAGGGAATGGCTACACCTTC. Translated, it gives CASSRTGNGYTF.

V gene TRBV12-3 or TRBV12-4 combines with J gene TRBJ2-1, with 7 bases matching TRBD1. J was trimmed by 13 bases and V by 4 bases; bases with no gene match: 16. The CDR3 consists of 15 residues. This chain's CDR3 is CASSSTTGSQETQFF. The CDR3 DNA is TGTGCCAGCAGTTCGACGACAGGGAGCCAAGAGACCCAGTTCTTC.

This clonotype has a handful of counts. V usage is TRBV29-1 and J usage is TRBJ2-7, with 7 positions matching TRBD2. Germline CDR1 and CDR2: SQVTM and ANQGSEA. The CDR3 consists of 14 residues. J gave up 3 bases and V 3 bases, and 8 bases lay outside the gene matches. Here the CDR3 DNA reads TGCAGCGTTGACCCTGGACTAGGAGGCTACGAGCAGTACTTC. Its protein product is CSVDPGLGGYEQYF.

This clonotype was seen more than once but under ten times. In DNA, the CDR3 is TGTGCCAGCAGTTACTCCCTTGGGGGCTACGAGCAGTACTTC. This translates into CASSYSLGGYEQYF. The rearrangement links TRBV6-5 to TRBJ2-7, with D perhaps TRBD1 or TRBD2 (5 bases each). V was pared by 0 bases and J by 3 bases, with 9 bases between. The length of the CDR3 is 14 residues. CDR1 and CDR2 from the germline V gene are MNHEY and SVGAGI.

The gene calls are TRBV10-3 and TRBJ2-7; TRBD2 matches 8 bases. CDR3 size: 11 residues. V shed 10 bases, J shed 4 bases, and the junction held 3 bases outside the gene matches. Germline assignment: CDR1 ENHRY and CDR2 SYGVKD. The CDR3 DNA reads as TGTGCCACGGGGGGGGAATACGAGCAGTACTTC. Protein: CATGGEYEQYF.

The V and J genes are TRBV6-1 and TRBJ2-5; 7 bases fit TRBD2. Judging by the DNA end, TRBJ2-1 fits better; the J call may be wrong. This CDR3 spans 17 amino acids. CDR1 and CDR2 from the germline V gene are MNHNS and SASEGT. The CDR3 nucleotides are TGTGCCAGCAGTGAAGCGGGGGTGCTAGCGGTCCAAGAGACCCAGTTCTTC. Translated: CASSEAGVLAVQETQFF.

In regard to this clonotype: One base away lies a much larger clone, so this may be a sequencing read error. J is TRBJ2-4 and V is TRBV3-1; no clear D. Judging by the DNA end, TRBJ2-5 fits better; the J call may be wrong. CDR3 length equals 11 residues. Germline CDR1 and CDR2: LGHDT and YNNKEL (reference sequence). The CDR3 is CASSQVKTQYF. CDR3 DNA: TGTGCCAGCAGCCAAGTGAAGACCCAGTACTTC.

This chain joins TRBV25-1 and TRBJ1-5, with D maybe TRBD1 (5 bases). The ends were cut back, 0 bases at V and 7 bases at J, with 22 bases in the middle. CDR3 size: 18 residues. Germline V gene data show CDR1 as MGHDK and CDR2 as SYGVNS. CDR3: CASSEYRVGSQGEQPQHF. Written as DNA, the CDR3 is TGTGCCAGCAGTGAATATAGGGTTGGGAGCCAGGGAGAACAGCCCCAGCATTTT.

J is TRBJ1-6 and V is TRBV7-9; TRBD1 matches 7 bases. J gave up 12 bases and V 4 bases, and 9 bases lay outside the gene matches. The CDR3 loop spans 14 amino acids. Germline CDR1 reads SEHNR; CDR2 reads FQNEAQ (reference sequence). CDR3 region: CASSSTGQLIPLHF. CDR3 bases: TGTGCCAGCAGCTCGACGGGACAGCTAATACCCCTCCACTTT.

V is TRBV6-6 and J is TRBJ2-5; 11 bases agree with TRBD2. Trimming removed 6 bases from V and 3 bases from J; junction bases left unmatched: 6. This CDR3 has 15 amino acids. Germline CDR1 reads MNHNY; CDR2 reads SVGAGI (reference sequence). In DNA form, the CDR3 reads TGTGCCAGCAGCTGGCCGACTAGCGGGGAAGAGACCCAGTACTTC. Translating it yields CASSWPTSGEETQYF.

The chain employs TRBV29-1 and TRBJ1-1; 7 bases are a match to TRBD1. Per germline, CDR1 SQVTM and CDR2 ANQGSEA. V lost 7 bases, J lost 2 bases, and 7 bases stayed unmatched. The CDR3 consists of 13 residues. The CDR3 bases are TGCAGCGGTCGGACAGGATCAAACACTGAAGCTTTCTTT. As protein: CSGRTGSNTEAFF.

The chain uses TRBV7-2 and TRBJ2-5; D gene ambiguous. The CDR3 length is 12 residues. The germline gives CDR1 SGHTA, CDR2 FQGNSA. V was shortened by 5 bases and J by 5 bases, with 9 bases between the two germline ends. CDR3 bases: TGTGCCAGCAGCCACGGAGAGGAGACCCAGTACTTC. Translated: CASSHGEETQYF.